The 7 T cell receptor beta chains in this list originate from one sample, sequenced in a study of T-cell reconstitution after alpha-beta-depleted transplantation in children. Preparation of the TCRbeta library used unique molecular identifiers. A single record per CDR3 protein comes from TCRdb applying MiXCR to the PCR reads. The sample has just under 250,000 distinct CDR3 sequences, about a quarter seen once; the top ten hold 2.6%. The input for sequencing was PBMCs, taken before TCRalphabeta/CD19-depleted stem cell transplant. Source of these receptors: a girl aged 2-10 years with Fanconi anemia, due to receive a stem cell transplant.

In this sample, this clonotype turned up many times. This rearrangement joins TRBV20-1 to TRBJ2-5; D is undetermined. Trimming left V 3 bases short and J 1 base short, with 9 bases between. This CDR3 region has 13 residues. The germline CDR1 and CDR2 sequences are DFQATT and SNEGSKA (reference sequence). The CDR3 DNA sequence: TGCAGTGCTAGTCGGGCCATCCAAGAGACCCAGTACTTC. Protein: CSASRAIQETQYF.

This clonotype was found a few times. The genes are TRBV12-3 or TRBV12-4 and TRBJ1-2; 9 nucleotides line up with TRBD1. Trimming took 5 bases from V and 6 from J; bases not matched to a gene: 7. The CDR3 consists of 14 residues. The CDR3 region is CASSPTGGANGYTF. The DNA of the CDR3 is TGTGCCAGCAGTCCCACAGGGGGCGCAAATGGCTACACCTTC.

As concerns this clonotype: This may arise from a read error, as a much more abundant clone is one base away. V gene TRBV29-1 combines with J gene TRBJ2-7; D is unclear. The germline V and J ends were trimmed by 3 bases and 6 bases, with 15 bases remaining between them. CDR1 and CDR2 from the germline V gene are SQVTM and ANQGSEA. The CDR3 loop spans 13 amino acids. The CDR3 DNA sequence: TGCAGCGTTGAGGGCAGGACCGCCTGCGAGCAGTACTTC. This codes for CSVEGRTACEQYF.

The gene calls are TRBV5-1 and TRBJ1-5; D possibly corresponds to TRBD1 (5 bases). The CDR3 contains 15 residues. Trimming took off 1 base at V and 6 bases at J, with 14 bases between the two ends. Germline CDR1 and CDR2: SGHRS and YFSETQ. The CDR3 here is CASSLMGVAGQPQHF. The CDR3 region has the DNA TGCGCCAGCAGCTTGATGGGGGTGGCGGGTCAGCCCCAGCATTTT.

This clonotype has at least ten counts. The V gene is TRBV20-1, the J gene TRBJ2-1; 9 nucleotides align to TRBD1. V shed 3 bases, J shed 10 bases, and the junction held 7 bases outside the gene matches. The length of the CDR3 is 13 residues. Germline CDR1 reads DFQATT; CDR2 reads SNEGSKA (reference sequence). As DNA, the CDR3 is TGCAGTGCTAGTCCGGACAGGGGAAGGGAGCAGTTCTTC. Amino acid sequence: CSASPDRGREQFF.

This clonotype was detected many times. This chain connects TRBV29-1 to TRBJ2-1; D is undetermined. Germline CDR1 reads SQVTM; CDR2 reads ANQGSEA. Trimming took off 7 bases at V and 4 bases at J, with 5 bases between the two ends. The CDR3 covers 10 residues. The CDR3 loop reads CSAYYNEQFF. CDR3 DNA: TGCAGCGCCTATTACAATGAGCAGTTCTTC.

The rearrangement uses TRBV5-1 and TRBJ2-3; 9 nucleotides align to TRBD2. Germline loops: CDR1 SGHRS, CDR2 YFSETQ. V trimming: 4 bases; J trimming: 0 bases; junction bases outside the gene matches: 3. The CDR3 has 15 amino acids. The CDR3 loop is CASSPGLASTDTQYF. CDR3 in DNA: TGCGCCAGCAGCCCGGGACTAGCAAGCACAGATACGCAGTATTTT.